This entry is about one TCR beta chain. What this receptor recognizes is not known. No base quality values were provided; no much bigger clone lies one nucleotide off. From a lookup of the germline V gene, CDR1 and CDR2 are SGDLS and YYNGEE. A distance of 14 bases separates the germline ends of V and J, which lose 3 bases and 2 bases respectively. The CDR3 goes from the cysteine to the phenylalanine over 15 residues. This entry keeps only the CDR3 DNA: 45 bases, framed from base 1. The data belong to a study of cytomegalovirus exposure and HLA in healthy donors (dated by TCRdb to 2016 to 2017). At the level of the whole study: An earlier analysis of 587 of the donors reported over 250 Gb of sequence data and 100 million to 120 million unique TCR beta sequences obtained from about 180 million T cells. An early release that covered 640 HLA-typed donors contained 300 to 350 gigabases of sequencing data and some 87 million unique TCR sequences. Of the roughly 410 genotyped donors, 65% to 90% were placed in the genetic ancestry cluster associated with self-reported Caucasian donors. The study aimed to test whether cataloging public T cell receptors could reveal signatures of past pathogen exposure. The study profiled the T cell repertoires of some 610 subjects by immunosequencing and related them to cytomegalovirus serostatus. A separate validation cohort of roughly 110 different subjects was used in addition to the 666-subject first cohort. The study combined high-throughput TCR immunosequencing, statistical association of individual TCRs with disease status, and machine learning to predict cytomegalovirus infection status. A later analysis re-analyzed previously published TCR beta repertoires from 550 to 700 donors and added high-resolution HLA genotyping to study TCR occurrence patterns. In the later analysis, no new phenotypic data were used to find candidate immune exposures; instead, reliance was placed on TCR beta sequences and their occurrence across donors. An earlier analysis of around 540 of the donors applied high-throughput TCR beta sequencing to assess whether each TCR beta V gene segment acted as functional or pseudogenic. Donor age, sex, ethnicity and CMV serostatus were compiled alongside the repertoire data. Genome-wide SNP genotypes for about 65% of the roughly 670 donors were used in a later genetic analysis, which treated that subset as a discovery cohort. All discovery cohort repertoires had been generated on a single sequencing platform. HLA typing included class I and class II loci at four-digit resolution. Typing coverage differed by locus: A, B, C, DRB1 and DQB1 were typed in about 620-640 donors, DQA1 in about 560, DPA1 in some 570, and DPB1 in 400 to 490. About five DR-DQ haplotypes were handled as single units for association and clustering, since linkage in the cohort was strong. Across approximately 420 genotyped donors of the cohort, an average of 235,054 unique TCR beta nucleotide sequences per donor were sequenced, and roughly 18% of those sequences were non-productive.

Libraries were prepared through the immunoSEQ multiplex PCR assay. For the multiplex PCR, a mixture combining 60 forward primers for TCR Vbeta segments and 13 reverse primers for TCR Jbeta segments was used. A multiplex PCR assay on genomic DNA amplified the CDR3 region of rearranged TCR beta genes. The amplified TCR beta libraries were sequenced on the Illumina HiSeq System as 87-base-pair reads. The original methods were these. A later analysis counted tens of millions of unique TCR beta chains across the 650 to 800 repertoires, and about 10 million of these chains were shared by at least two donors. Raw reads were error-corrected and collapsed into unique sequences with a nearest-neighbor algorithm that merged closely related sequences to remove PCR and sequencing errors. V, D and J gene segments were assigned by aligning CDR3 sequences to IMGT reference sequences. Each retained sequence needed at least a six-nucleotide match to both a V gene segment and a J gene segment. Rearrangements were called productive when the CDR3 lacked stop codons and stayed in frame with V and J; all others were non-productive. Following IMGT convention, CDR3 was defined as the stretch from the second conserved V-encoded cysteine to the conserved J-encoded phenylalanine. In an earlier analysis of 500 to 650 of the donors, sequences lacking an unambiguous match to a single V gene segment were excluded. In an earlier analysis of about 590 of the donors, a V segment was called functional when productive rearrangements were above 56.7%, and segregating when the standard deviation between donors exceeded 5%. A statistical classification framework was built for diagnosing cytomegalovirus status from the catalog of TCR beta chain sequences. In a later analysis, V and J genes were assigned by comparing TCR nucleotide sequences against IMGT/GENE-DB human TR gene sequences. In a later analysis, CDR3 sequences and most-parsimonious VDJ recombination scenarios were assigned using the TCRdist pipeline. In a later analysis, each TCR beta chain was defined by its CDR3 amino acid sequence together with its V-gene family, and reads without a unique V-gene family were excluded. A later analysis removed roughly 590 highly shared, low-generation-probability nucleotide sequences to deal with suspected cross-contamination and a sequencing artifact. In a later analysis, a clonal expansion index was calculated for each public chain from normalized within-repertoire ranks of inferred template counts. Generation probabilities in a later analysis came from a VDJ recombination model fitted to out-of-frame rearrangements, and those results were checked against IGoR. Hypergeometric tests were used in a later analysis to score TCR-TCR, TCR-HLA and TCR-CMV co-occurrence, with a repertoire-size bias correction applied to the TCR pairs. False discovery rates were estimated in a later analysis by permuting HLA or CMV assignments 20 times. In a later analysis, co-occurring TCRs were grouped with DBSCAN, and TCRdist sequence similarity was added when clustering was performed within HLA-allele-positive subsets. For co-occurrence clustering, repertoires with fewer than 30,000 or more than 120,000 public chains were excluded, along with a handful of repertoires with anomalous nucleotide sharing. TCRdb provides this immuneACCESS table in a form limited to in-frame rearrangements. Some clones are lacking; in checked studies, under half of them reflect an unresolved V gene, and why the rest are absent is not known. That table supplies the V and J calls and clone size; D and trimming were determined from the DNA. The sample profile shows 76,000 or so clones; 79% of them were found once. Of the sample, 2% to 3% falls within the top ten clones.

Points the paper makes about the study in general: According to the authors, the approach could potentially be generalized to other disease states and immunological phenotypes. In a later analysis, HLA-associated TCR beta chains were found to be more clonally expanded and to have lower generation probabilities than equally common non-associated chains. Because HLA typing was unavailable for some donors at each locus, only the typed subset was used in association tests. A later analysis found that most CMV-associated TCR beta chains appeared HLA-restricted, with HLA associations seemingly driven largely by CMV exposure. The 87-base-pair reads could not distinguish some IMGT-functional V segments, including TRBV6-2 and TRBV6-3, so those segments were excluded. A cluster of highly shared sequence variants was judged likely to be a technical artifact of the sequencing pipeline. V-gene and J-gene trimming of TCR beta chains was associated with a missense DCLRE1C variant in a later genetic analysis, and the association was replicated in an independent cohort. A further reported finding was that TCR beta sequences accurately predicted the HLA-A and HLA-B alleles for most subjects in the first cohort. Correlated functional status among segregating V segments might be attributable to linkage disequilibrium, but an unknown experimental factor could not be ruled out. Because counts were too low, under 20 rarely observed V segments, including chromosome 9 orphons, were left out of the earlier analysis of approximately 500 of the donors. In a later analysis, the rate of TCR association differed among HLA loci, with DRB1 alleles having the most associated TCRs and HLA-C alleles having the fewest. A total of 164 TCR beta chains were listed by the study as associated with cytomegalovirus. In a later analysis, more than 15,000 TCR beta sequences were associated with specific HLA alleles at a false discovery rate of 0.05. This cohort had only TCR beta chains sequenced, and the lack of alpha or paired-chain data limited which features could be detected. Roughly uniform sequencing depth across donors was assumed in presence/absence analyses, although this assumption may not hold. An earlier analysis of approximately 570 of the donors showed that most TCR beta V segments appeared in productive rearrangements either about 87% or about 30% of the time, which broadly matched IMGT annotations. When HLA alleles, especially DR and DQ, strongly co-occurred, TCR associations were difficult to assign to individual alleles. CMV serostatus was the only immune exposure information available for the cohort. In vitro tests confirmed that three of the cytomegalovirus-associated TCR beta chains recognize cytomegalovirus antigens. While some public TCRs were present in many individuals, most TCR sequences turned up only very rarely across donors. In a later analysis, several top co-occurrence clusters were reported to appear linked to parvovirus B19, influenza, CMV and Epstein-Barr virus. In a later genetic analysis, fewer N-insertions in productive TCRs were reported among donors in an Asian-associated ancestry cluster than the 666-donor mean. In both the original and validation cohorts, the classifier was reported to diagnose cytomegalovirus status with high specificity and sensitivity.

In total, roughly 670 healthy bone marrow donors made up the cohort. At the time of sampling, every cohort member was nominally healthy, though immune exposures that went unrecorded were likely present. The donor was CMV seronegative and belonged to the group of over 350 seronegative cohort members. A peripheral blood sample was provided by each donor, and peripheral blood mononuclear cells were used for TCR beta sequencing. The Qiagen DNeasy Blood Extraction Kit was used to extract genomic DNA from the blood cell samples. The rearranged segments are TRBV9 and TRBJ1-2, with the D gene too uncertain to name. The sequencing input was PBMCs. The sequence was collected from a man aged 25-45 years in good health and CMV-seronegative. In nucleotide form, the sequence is TGTGCCAGCAGCGGCGGCTCCGGGAGCAACTATGGCTACACCTTC. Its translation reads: CASSGGSGSNYGYTF.